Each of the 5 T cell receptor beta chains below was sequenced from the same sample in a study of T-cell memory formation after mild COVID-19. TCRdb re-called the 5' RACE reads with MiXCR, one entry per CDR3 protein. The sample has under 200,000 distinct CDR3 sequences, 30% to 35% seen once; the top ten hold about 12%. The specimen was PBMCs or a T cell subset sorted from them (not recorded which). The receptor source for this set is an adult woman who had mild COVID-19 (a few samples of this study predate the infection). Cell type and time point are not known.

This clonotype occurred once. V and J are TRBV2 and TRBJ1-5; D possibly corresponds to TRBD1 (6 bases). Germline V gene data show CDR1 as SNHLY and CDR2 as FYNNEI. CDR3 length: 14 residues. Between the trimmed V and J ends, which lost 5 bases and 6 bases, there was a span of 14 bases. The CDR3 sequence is CASSREGGVQPQHF. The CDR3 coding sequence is TGTGCCAGCAGTCGGGAAGGGGGGGTTCAGCCCCAGCATTTT.

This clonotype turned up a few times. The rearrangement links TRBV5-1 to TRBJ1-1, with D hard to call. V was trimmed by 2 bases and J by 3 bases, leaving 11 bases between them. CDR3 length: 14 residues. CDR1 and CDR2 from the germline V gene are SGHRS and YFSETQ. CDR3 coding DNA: TGCGCCAGCAGCTTCGCTCAGAGGGACACTGAAGCTTTCTTT. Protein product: CASSFAQRDTEAFF.

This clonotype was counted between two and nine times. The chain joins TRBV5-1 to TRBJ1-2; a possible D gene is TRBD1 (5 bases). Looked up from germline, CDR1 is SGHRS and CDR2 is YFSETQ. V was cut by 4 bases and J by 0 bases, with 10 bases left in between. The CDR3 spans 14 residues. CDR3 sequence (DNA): TGCGCCAGCAGCAGGGACGGCACTAACTATGGCTACACCTTC. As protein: CASSRDGTNYGYTF.

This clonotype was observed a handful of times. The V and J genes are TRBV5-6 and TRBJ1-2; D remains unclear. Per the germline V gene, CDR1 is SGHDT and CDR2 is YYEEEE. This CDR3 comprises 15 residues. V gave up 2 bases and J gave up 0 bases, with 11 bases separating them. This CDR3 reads CASSLVREANYGYTF. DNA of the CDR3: TGTGCCAGCAGCTTAGTTCGGGAAGCTAACTATGGCTACACCTTC.

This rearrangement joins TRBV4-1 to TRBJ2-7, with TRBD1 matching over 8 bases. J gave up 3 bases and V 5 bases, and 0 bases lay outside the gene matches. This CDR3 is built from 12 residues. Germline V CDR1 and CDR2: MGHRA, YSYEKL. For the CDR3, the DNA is TGCGCCAGCAGCGGGACAGGCTACGAGCAGTACTTC. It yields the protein CASSGTGYEQYF.